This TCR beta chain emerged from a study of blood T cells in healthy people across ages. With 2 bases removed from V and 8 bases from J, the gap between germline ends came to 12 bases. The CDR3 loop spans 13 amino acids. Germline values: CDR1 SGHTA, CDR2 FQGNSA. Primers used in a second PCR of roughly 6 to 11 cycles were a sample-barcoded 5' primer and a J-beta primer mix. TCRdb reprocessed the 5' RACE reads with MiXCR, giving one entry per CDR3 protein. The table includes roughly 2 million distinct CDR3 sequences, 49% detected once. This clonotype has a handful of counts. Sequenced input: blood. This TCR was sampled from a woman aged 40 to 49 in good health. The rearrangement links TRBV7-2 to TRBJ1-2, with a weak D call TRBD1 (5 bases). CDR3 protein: CASSLMDTRGYTF. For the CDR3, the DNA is TGTGCCAGCAGCTTAATGGACACCCGGGGCTACACCTTC.